These 3 T cell receptor beta chains share one sample of origin, sequenced in a study of blood T cell repertoires in COVID-19. The protocol was immunoSEQ multiplex PCR, while the TCRdb copy is restricted to in-frame clones and leaves out a portion. In the table there are roughly 410,000 clones, about 88% of which are singletons. Sample: peripheral blood. The origin of the receptors is a woman aged 40-49 years with COVID-19, enrolled during active disease.

The chain combines TRBV5-1 with TRBJ1-6; D is possibly TRBD1 (5 bases). The CDR3 covers 15 residues. CDR1 and CDR2 from the germline V gene are SGHRS and YFSETQ. V was cut by 4 bases and J by 6 bases, with 14 bases left in between. CDR3 in amino acids: CASSLWRGSNSPLHF. The DNA of the CDR3 is TGCGCCAGCAGCCTATGGAGGGGTTCTAATTCACCCCTCCACTTT. The whole variable domain, filled in from reference TRBV5-1 and TRBJ1-6, reads KAGVTQTPRYLIKTRGQQVTLSCSPISGHRSVSWYQQTPGQGLQFLFEYFSETQRNKGNFPGRFSGRQFSNSRSEMNVSTLELGDSALYLCASSLWRGSNSPLHFGNGTRLTVT.

The V gene is TRBV27, the J gene TRBJ1-1; D not certain. This CDR3 has 15 amino acids. Per germline, CDR1 MNHEY and CDR2 SMNVEV (reference sequence). The V end lost 3 bases, the J end lost 2 bases, and 13 bases lay between the germline ends. The CDR3 loop reads CASSFSDTVNTEAFF. The CDR3 DNA reads as TGTGCCAGCAGTTTCTCAGACACAGTCAACACTGAAGCTTTCTTT.

V is TRBV28 and J is TRBJ2-2; no reliable D call. The CDR3 totals 12 residues. Looked up from germline, CDR1 is MDHEN and CDR2 is SYDVKM. V was pared by 4 bases and J by 5 bases, with 5 bases between. The CDR3 nucleotides are TGTGCCAGCAGTTCATTGACCGGGGAGCTGTTTTTT. Protein: CASSSLTGELFF.